This entry is about one T cell receptor (beta chain). What it recognizes is unknown. Researchers amplified the TCR beta CDR3 regions from RNA transcripts. Using the HTBI primer set, a first-round RT-PCR was run on the TCR CDR3. TCRdb ran MiXCR on the multiplex PCR reads and lists one entry per CDR3 protein. The sample lists roughly 400,000 distinct CDR3 sequences; roughly 13% were seen once. These data are taken from a study of T cells in Graves' hyperthyroidism and ophthalmopathy. This CDR3 has 18 amino acids. Trimming shortened V by 2 bases and J by 3 bases, and 20 bases separated the two germline ends. CDR1 SGHRS and CDR2 YFSETQ come from the germline V gene. General observations from the study: Most expanded thyroid clonotypes above 0.001 also appeared in blood.

The sample comprised blood. The TCR originated in a man aged 45-65 years with Graves' ophthalmopathy. The V gene is TRBV5-1, the J gene TRBJ2-2; TRBD1 might be the D (5 bases). The CDR3 sequence is CASSFQVRQGLHTGELFF. The DNA of the CDR3 is TGCGCCAGCAGCTTTCAGGTCCGGCAGGGATTGCACACCGGGGAGCTGTTTTTT.